The text below deals with one TCR beta chain. The CDR3 extends over 14 amino acids. The J segment lost 14 bases and the V segment lost 5 bases, leaving 11 bases of the junction unmatched. Germline V lookup: CDR1 SEHNR, CDR2 FQNEAQ (reference sequence). Clones were read by immunoSEQ multiplex PCR, and TCRdb kept only the in-frame ones, dropping some. This table has some 16,000 clones, more than 70% appearing once. Surgery without prior neoadjuvant therapy was the treatment of the selected pancreatic ductal adenocarcinoma patients. The data stem from a study of T cells in pancreatic ductal adenocarcinoma.

The chain is built from TRBV7-9 and TRBJ1-6; 8 bases align to TRBD1. The clonotype comes from a human donor with pancreatic ductal adenocarcinoma. Sequenced material: PBMCs. The chain's CDR3 is CASSERTGSWALHF. The CDR3 DNA follows: TGTGCCAGCAGCGAGAGGACAGGGAGCTGGGCCCTCCACTTT.